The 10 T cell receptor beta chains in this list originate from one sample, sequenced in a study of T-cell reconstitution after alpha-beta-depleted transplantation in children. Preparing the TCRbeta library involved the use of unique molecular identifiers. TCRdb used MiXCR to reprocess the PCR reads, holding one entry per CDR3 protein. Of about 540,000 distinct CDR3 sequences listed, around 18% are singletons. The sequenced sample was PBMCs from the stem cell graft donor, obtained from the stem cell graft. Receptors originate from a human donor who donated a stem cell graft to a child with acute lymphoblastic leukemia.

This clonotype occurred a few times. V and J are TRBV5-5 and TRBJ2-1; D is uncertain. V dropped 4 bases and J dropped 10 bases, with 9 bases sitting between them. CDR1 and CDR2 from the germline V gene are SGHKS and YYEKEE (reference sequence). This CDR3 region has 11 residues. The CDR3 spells CASSQIGEQFF. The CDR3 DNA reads TGTGCCAGCAGCCAGATTGGGGAGCAGTTCTTC.

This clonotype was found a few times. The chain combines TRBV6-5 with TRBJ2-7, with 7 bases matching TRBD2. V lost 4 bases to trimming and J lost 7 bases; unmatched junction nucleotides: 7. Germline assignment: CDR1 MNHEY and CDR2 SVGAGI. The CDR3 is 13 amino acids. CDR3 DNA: TGTGCCAGCAGTTGGGAGGGAGCTTGGGAGCAGTACTTC. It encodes CASSWEGAWEQYF.

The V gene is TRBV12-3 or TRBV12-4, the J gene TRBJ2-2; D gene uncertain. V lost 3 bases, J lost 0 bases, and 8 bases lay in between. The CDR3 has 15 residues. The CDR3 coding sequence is TGTGCCAGCAGTTTCAGGCGGACGAACACCGGGGAGCTGTTTTTT. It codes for CASSFRRTNTGELFF.

The CDR3 here is CASSQATGGLDTQYF. CDR3 bases: TGTGCCAGCAGCCAAGCTACGGGAGGGCTAGATACGCAGTATTTT. The rearrangement uses TRBV3-1 and TRBJ2-3, with 8 bases identical to TRBD2. The junction had 5 bases not matched to a gene; V was cut back by 1 base and J by 5 bases. The CDR3 length is 15 residues. Germline CDR1 reads LGHDT; CDR2 reads YNNKEL (reference sequence).

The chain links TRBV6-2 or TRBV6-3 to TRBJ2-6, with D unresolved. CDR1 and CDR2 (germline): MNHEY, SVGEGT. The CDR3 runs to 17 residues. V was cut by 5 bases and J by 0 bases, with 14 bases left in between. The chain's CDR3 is CASSLESRGSGANVLTF. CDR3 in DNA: TGTGCCAGCAGTCTCGAGAGCCGCGGCTCTGGGGCCAACGTCCTGACTTTC.

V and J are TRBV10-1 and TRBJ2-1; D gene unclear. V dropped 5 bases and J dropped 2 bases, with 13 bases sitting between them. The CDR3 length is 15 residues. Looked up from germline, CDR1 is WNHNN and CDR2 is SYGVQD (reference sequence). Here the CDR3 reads CASSISRDPYNEQFF. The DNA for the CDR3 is TGCGCCAGCAGTATTTCGAGAGATCCCTACAATGAGCAGTTCTTC.

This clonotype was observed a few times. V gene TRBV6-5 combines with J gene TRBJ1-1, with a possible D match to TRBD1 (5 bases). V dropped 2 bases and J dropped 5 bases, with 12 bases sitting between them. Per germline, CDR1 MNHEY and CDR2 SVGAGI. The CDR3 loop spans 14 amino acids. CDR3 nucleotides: TGTGCCAGCAGTTACGGCAGGGCGGGAACTGAAGCTTTCTTT. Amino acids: CASSYGRAGTEAFF.

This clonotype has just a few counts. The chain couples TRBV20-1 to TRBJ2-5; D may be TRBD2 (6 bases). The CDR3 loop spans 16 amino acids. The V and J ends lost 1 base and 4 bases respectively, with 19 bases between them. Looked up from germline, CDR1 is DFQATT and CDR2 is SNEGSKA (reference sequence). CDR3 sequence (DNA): TGCAGTGCTAGAGCTTACCCCGGGGGTCCCTCAGAGACCCAGTACTTC. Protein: CSARAYPGGPSETQYF.

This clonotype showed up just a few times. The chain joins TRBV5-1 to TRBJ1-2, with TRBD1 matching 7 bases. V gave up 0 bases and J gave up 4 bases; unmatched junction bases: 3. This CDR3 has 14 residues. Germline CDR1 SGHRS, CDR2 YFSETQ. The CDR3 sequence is CASSLGDSFYGYTF. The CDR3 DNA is TGCGCCAGCAGCTTGGGGGACAGCTTCTATGGCTACACCTTC.

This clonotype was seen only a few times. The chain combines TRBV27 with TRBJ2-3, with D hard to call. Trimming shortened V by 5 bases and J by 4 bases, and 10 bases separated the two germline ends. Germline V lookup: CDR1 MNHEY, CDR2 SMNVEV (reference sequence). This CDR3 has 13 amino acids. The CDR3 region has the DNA TGTGCCAGCAGTCCAAGTGGTCCAGATACGCAGTATTTT. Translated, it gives CASSPSGPDTQYF.